These T cell receptor beta chains were read from a single sample in a study of T cell changes during pregnancy in multiple sclerosis. The assay was immunoSEQ multiplex PCR, and TCRdb's table has in-frame clones only and misses some. Of around 130,000 clones in the sample, roughly 92% are singletons; the top ten hold 6.2%. Sequenced here: peripheral blood, sampled before pregnancy. The receptors originated from a female donor with multiple sclerosis, enrolled in a pregnancy study. Both conserved end residues are part of each CDR3.

v_gene: TRBV6-6; j_gene: TRBJ2-7; CDR3aa: CASRAPGYEQYF
v_gene: TRBV11-2; j_gene: TRBJ1-1; CDR3aa: CASSLGLEAFF
v_gene: TRBV14; j_gene: TRBJ2-7; CDR3aa: CASSPIRGVNYEQYF
v_gene: TRBV5-4; j_gene: TRBJ2-7; CDR3aa: CASSSQGAYEQYF
v_gene: TRBV6-6; j_gene: TRBJ2-1; CDR3aa: CASSYNYNEQFF
v_gene: TRBV2; j_gene: TRBJ2-7; CDR3aa: CASSEENWGGVSEQYF
v_gene: TRBV5-1; j_gene: TRBJ1-1; CDR3aa: CASSLTALGTEAFF
v_gene: TRBV6-1; j_gene: TRBJ2-5; CDR3aa: CASSVSSGERETQYF
v_gene: TRBV28; j_gene: TRBJ1-2; CDR3aa: CASSSGGRWGGYTF
v_gene: TRBV11-3; j_gene: TRBJ2-7; CDR3aa: CASSRTSASYEQYF
v_gene: TRBV10-3; j_gene: TRBJ1-2; CDR3aa: CAISEGTGPANYGYTF
v_gene: TRBV10-3; j_gene: TRBJ1-1; CDR3aa: CAISGTENTEAFF
v_gene: TRBV10-3; j_gene: TRBJ1-1; CDR3aa: CAISDSVLASGTEAFF
v_gene: TRBV10-3; j_gene: TRBJ1-5; CDR3aa: CAIGKLQVPLNQPQHF
v_gene: TRBV9; j_gene: TRBJ2-7; CDR3aa: CASSVGTSGAYEQYF